This TCR beta chain comes out of a study of blood T cell dynamics during melanoma immunotherapy. About the research overall: Metastatic melanoma patients received first-line pembrolizumab or nivolumab plus ipilimumab.

Time point meaning: week 3, after first cycle of checkpoint inhibitor. At 12 weeks after first infusion, RECIST 1.1 defined response for most patients. Broader study findings: PBMC repertoires of eventual disease-control patients split at W3 into clonality or diversity gains. The study could not tell melanoma-specific clones from general immune activation.

Concerning this clone itself: The antigen remains unidentified.

Generated by immunoSEQ multiplex PCR, the TCRdb table keeps only in-frame clones and is missing some. Here the sample spans roughly 30,000 clones, roughly 84% being singletons. Sequenced material: blood, taken from a patient treated with checkpoint blockade. This receptor was identified in a human donor with melanoma.

As DNA, the CDR3 is TGTGCCAGGGGGGGCTGGGAGCGGGATACGCAGTATTTT. Its protein is CARGGWERDTQYF. The gene calls are TRBV2 and TRBJ2-3; perhaps D is TRBD1 or TRBD2 (6 bases each). From germline, CDR1 is SNHLY and CDR2 FYNNEI. The length of the CDR3 is 13 residues. The germline V and J ends were trimmed by 9 bases and 6 bases, with 16 bases remaining between them.